This T cell receptor beta chain was identified during a study of cytomegalovirus exposure and HLA in healthy donors. General study points: Analysis performed later found more than 15,000 TCR beta sequences associated with HLA alleles at 0.05 false discovery rate. Later work showed greater clonal expansion in HLA-associated TCR beta chains than in equally common others. Later work found most CMV-associated TCR beta chains apparently HLA-restricted. The authors enumerated roughly 160 TCR beta chains as linked to cytomegalovirus.

On this clone: As yet, its antigen is unknown.

This CDR3 contains 15 residues. Trimming stripped 2 bases from V and 0 bases from J, with 10 bases between. Germline CDR1 is LGHNA and CDR2 is YSLEER. PCR primers comprised 60 Vbeta and 13 Jbeta primers. Only in-frame clones appear in the TCRdb table, and some are missing; sequencing was by immunoSEQ multiplex PCR. The sample features fewer than 85,000 clones, with approximately 5.3% in its top ten. Sequencing was carried out using PBMCs. This receptor was taken from a woman aged 35 to 49 in good health and CMV-seropositive. This sequence joins TRBV4-3 and TRBJ1-1; the D gene is possibly TRBD1 (6 bases). CDR3 in DNA: TGCGCCAGCAGCCAATTCGACAGGATGAACACTGAAGCTTTCTTT. Translated: CASSQFDRMNTEAFF.